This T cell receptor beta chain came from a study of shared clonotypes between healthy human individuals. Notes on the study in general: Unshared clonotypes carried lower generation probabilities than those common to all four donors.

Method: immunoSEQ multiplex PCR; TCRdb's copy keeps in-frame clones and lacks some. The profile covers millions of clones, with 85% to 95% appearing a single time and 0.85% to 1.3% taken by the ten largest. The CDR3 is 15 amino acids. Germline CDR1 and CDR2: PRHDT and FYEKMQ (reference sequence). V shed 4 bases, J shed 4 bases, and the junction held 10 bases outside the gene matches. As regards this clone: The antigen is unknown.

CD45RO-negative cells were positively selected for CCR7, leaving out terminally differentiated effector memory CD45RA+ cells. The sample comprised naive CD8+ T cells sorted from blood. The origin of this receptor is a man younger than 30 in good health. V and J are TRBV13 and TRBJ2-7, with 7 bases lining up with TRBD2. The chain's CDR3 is CASSSPGEGGYEQYF. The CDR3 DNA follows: TGTGCCAGCAGCTCCCCCGGCGAGGGAGGGTACGAGCAGTACTTC.